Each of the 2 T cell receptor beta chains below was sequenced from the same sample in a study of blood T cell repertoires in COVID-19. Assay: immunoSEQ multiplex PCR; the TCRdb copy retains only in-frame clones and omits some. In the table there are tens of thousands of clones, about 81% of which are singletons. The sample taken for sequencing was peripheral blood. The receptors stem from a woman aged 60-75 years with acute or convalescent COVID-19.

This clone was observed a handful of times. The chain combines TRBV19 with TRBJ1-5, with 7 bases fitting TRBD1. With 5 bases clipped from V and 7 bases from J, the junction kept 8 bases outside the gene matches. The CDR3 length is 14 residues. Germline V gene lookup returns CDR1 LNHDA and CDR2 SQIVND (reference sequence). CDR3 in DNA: TGTGCCAGTAGTTTACAGGGGTTTTTACAGCCCCAGCATTTT. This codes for CASSLQGFLQPQHF.

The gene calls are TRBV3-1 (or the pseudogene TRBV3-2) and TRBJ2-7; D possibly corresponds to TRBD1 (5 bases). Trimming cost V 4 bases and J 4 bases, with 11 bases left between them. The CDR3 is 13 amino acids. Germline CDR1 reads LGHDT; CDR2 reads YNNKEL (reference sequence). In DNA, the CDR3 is TGTGCCAGCAGCCTGGGCAGGGCTTACGAGCAGTACTTC. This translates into CASSLGRAYEQYF.